This T cell receptor beta chain emerged from a study of identical twins' blood T cells. One entry per CDR3 protein results from TCRdb running MiXCR on the 5' RACE reads. The table lists 400,000 or so distinct CDR3 sequences, 28% of them singletons. On this clonotype: A clone one base away is much larger, so this may be a read error.

The CDR3 totals 13 residues. V was pared by 4 bases and J by 0 bases, with 9 bases between. Germline lookup yields CDR1 SQVTM and CDR2 ANQGSEA. Sequenced input: PBMCs. This clonotype was obtained from a woman aged 18-55 years in good health. The rearrangement links TRBV29-1 to TRBJ1-1; D is possibly TRBD1 (5 bases). The DNA for the CDR3 is TGCAGCGTTGGTCGGGGCATGAACACTGAAGCTTTCTTT. Translating it yields CSVGRGMNTEAFF.